Listed here are 20 T cell receptor beta chains from one sample, sequenced in a study of vaccination and CD4 T cells after COVID-19. These receptors lack a known antigen. The assay that was used to sequence DNA from cultured CD4+ T cells was the Oncomine TCR Beta short-read assay. TCRdb reanalysed the PCR reads using MiXCR and keeps one entry per CDR3 protein. The sample has roughly 15,000 distinct CDR3 sequences, approximately 47% seen once. Treatment denoted: approximately 9-day PBMC culture with coronavirus spike peptide pools or control peptides (ViraFEST assay). Here the sequenced sample was CD4+ T cells from blood, cultured in vitro, taken before SARS-CoV-2 vaccination. Receptor source: a human donor who received a COVID-19 vaccine.

This sequence joins TRBV5-6 and TRBJ2-5, with 7 bases that match TRBD2. V lost 4 bases and J lost 2; bases outside the gene matches: 2. The CDR3 totals 13 residues. CDR1 SGHDT and CDR2 YYEEEE come from the germline V gene. The CDR3 DNA reads as TGTGCCAGCAGCGCTAGCGGACAAGAGACCCAGTACTTC. Protein product: CASSASGQETQYF.

This clonotype was counted between two and nine times. The V and J genes are TRBV15 and TRBJ1-2; no reliable D call. The germline CDR1 and CDR2 sequences are LNHNV and YYDKDF (reference sequence). Trimming removed 1 base from V and 5 bases from J, with 14 bases in between. CDR3 length: 15 amino acids. Here the CDR3 DNA reads TGTGCCACCAGCAGAGGAAGCGAACGAACTTATGGCTACACCTTC. Its protein is CATSRGSERTYGYTF. The full variable domain, rest sourced from reference TRBV15 and TRBJ1-2, is DAMVIQNPRYQVTQFGKPVTLSCSQTLNHNVMYWYQQKSSQAPKLLFHYYDKDFNNEADTPDNFQSRRPNTSFCFLDIRSPGLGDTAMYLCATSRGSERTYGYTFGSGTRLTVV.

CDR3 in DNA: TGCAGTGCTTCAGAACAGGGGAGCTATGGCTACACCTTC. Amino acids: CSASEQGSYGYTF. The chain is built from TRBV20-1 and TRBJ1-2, with 7 bases aligning to TRBD1. Trimming cost V 5 bases and J 4 bases; bases outside gene matches: 7. This CDR3 has 13 amino acids. Germline V CDR1 and CDR2: DFQATT, SNEGSKA (reference sequence).

This chain joins TRBV10-3 and TRBJ2-3, with 8 bases fitting TRBD2. V was clipped by 2 bases and J by 0 bases; unmatched bases: 1. Germline CDR1 reads ENHRY; CDR2 reads SYGVKD. CDR3 length equals 15 residues. The CDR3 here is CAISEGLASTDTQYF. CDR3 nucleotide sequence: TGTGCCATCAGTGAGGGACTAGCCAGCACAGATACGCAGTATTTT.

The CDR3 is CASSEDMNRDLYYGYTF. The CDR3 DNA reads as TGTGCCAGCAGTGAGGATATGAACAGGGACCTTTACTATGGCTACACCTTC. V gene TRBV2 combines with J gene TRBJ1-2; possible D gene TRBD1, 6 bases. V lost 3 bases, J lost 3 bases, and 20 bases lay in between. Germline V gives CDR1 SNHLY, CDR2 FYNNEI. The CDR3 totals 17 residues.

In its sample, this clonotype was seen a few times. The chain uses TRBV7-3 and TRBJ1-1; weak D call: TRBD1 (5 bases). This CDR3 spans 14 amino acids. V lost 3 bases and J lost 4, with 12 bases in between. CDR1 is SGHTA, CDR2 FQGTGA, per germline. The DNA of the CDR3 is TGTGCCAGCAGCTTGGGGGAGCTAATCACTGAAGCTTTCTTT. This codes for CASSLGELITEAFF.

The genes are TRBV10-1 and TRBJ2-7, with 11 positions matching TRBD1. There are 13 residues in the CDR3. Per germline, CDR1 WNHNN and CDR2 SYGVQD (reference sequence). Trimming removed 4 bases from V and 6 bases from J; junction bases left unmatched: 2. Here the CDR3 reads CASSGDRGGEQYF. For the CDR3, the DNA is TGCGCCAGCAGTGGGGACAGGGGGGGCGAGCAGTACTTC.

The chain joins TRBV20-1 to TRBJ2-3; 8 nucleotides line up with TRBD2. Germline V gives CDR1 DFQATT, CDR2 SNEGSKA (reference sequence). Trimming removed 6 bases from V and 4 bases from J; junction bases left unmatched: 6. The CDR3 runs to 13 residues. The CDR3 here is CSAYDGGADTQYF. CDR3 nucleotide sequence: TGCAGTGCATACGACGGGGGGGCAGATACGCAGTATTTT.

This clonotype was found a few times. This chain joins TRBV18 and TRBJ2-5; no reliable D call. Germline V gene sequence: CDR1 KGHSH, CDR2 LQKENI. The CDR3 contains 19 residues. Trimming removed 4 bases at V and 4 bases at J, with 28 bases between. The chain's CDR3 is CASSREAVSPTYGLETQYF. Here the CDR3 DNA reads TGTGCCAGCTCACGAGAAGCCGTCTCACCTACCTATGGTCTAGAGACCCAGTACTTC.

The chain combines TRBV19 with TRBJ2-1; TRBD1 is a possible D gene (5 bases). V was shortened by 6 bases and J by 4 bases, with 16 bases between the two germline ends. The CDR3 length is 15 residues. Germline CDR1 reads LNHDA; CDR2 reads SQIVND (reference sequence). CDR3 nucleotide sequence: TGTGCCAGTAGATCCAAGGGGCTAGAATACAATGAGCAGTTCTTC. The encoded protein is CASRSKGLEYNEQFF.

The V call is TRBV19, the J call TRBJ1-3; TRBD1 might be the D (5 bases). This CDR3 comprises 12 residues. With 2 bases removed from V and 10 bases from J, the gap between germline ends came to 9 bases. Looked up from germline, CDR1 is LNHDA and CDR2 is SQIVND (reference sequence). The CDR3 is CASSIPPGTIYF. CDR3 DNA sequence: TGTGCCAGTAGTATACCCCCAGGGACCATATATTTT.

This chain connects TRBV20-1 to TRBJ1-1; 8 nucleotides align to TRBD1. The junction had 12 bases not matched to a gene; V was cut back by 3 bases and J by 6 bases. The germline V gene has CDR1 DFQATT and CDR2 SNEGSKA (reference sequence). The CDR3 covers 15 residues. The CDR3 DNA reads as TGCAGTGCTAGTGTCCCAGGGGGCGAGGGTTCTGAAGCTTTCTTT. It is translated as CSASVPGGEGSEAFF.

The chain couples TRBV6-2 or TRBV6-3 to TRBJ2-3, with a weak D call TRBD2 (7 bases). This CDR3 comprises 16 residues. Per germline, CDR1 MNHEY and CDR2 SVGEGT. The ends were cut back, 4 bases at V and 2 bases at J, with 16 bases in the middle. CDR3 nucleotides: TGTGCCAGCAGTTCCTCGCGGGGGCTCCTCACAGATACGCAGTATTTT. As protein: CASSSSRGLLTDTQYF.

This clonotype was seen only a few times. The rearrangement links TRBV20-1 to TRBJ2-3; 7 bases line up with TRBD1. This CDR3 is 13 amino acids long. The V and J ends lost 2 bases and 5 bases, in that order; junction bases with no gene match: 4. The germline V gene has CDR1 DFQATT and CDR2 SNEGSKA (reference sequence). CDR3 sequence (DNA): TGCAGTGCTAGACAGGGGGTGGTAGATACGCAGTATTTT. Its protein is CSARQGVVDTQYF.

The sample holds a few counts of this clonotype. The chain joins TRBV6-1 to TRBJ2-2, with TRBD1 identical over 11 bases. Germline CDR1 and CDR2: MNHNS and SASEGT. Unmatched junction bases numbered 2, after V lost 6 bases and J lost 5 bases. The CDR3 has 14 residues. Here the CDR3 reads CASSGTGGTGELFF. The CDR3 bases are TGTGCCAGCAGCGGGACAGGGGGGACCGGGGAGCTGTTTTTT.

In its sample, this clonotype was seen a few times. This chain connects TRBV30 to TRBJ2-7; TRBD2 matches at 7 bases. CDR3 length equals 13 residues. The J segment lost 3 bases and the V segment lost 4 bases, leaving 6 bases of the junction unmatched. The V gene's germline CDR1 is GTSNPN and CDR2 SVGIG (reference sequence). This CDR3 reads CAWTSGLRYEQYF. CDR3 DNA sequence: TGTGCCTGGACCTCGGGACTACGCTACGAGCAGTACTTC.

This clonotype was found a few times. The chain couples TRBV7-2 to TRBJ2-7; 11 bases fit TRBD2. The CDR3 extends over 15 amino acids. CDR1 is SGHTA and CDR2 is FQGNSA in the germline V gene. The V segment lost 3 bases and the J segment 0 bases; nucleotides outside the gene matches: 1. CDR3 sequence (DNA): TGTGCCAGCAGCTTTCTAGCGGGGGGCTCCTACGAGCAGTACTTC. This gives the protein CASSFLAGGSYEQYF.

V gene TRBV6-5 combines with J gene TRBJ2-1, with 10 bases fitting TRBD1. The V gene end was trimmed by 2 bases and the J gene end by 6 bases; junction bases not matched to a gene: 4. CDR1 and CDR2 (germline): MNHEY, SVGAGI. CDR3 length: 15 amino acids. CDR3 nucleotides: TGTGCCAGCAGTTACGACAGGGGGCCGTTCAATGAGCAGTTCTTC. This codes for CASSYDRGPFNEQFF.

The V and J genes are TRBV6-1 and TRBJ1-5; D might be TRBD1 (5 bases). CDR1 MNHNS and CDR2 SASEGT come from the germline V gene. The CDR3 sequence is 15 residues long. Trimming stripped 1 base from V and 1 base from J, with 8 bases between. The CDR3 DNA is TGTGCCAGCAGTGAAGACCGGGACAGCAATCAGCCCCAGCATTTT. This gives the protein CASSEDRDSNQPQHF.

This chain links TRBV4-2 with TRBJ2-5; the D call may be TRBD1 or TRBD2 (5 bases each). Germline values: CDR1 LGHNA, CDR2 YNFKEQ. The CDR3 runs to 13 residues. Trimming took off 5 bases at V and 5 bases at J, with 12 bases between the two ends. CDR3 protein: CASSLQGGETQYF. Here the CDR3 DNA reads TGTGCCAGCAGCTTGCAGGGCGGGGAGACCCAGTACTTC.